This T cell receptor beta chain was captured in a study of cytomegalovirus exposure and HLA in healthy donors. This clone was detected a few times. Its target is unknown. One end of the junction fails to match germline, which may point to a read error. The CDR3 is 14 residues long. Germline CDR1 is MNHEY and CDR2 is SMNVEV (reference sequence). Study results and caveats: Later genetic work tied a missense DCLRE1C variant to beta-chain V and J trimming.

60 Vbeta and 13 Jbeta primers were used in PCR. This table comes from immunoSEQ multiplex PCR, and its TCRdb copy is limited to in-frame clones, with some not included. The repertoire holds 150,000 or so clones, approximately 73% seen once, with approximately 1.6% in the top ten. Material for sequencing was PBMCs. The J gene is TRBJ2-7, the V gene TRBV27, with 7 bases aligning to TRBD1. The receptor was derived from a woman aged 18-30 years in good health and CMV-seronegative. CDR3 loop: CASSLQGRWDRKHF. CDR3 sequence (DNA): TGTGCCAGCAGTTTACAGGGCCGTTGGGACAGAAAGCACTTC.